The 16 T cell receptor beta chains below were found in one sample sequenced in a study of T cell responses to AZD1222 COVID-19 vaccine. Some clones are missing from TCRdb's copy, which holds only in-frame ones; the method was immunoSEQ multiplex PCR. The sample records about 120,000 clones, around 86% being singletons. The source was peripheral blood, collected 28 days after the second AZD1222 dose. These receptors were collected from an adult who received the AZD1222 COVID-19 vaccine.

This chain connects TRBV11-2 to TRBJ2-7, with D tentatively TRBD2 (6 bases). The CDR3 totals 14 residues. The V and J ends lost 1 base and 2 bases respectively, with 9 bases between them. Germline lookup yields CDR1 SGHAT and CDR2 FQNNGV. The DNA for the CDR3 is TGTGCCAGCAGCTTAGGGGCGGGGACCTACGAGCAGTACTTC. Amino acids: CASSLGAGTYEQYF.

This rearrangement joins TRBV2 to TRBJ2-5, with D possibly TRBD1 on 6 matching bases. CDR3 length: 15 amino acids. Per germline, CDR1 SNHLY and CDR2 FYNNEI. The V end was cut by 5 bases, the J end by 2 bases, with 15 bases between. CDR3: CASSQRGIQQETQYF. CDR3 in DNA: TGTGCCAGCAGTCAGAGGGGGATTCAACAAGAGACCCAGTACTTC.

This clone was detected a few times. This chain joins TRBV10-1 and TRBJ2-2; D might be TRBD2 (6 bases). Deletions cut 4 bases from V and 5 bases from J, with 17 bases between. This CDR3 spans 16 amino acids. Germline V gene sequence: CDR1 WNHNN, CDR2 SYGVQD (reference sequence). The CDR3 sequence: CASSAQTSSGTGELFF. Here the CDR3 DNA reads TGCGCCAGCAGTGCCCAAACTAGCTCGGGGACCGGGGAGCTGTTTTTT.

The chain combines TRBV6-5 with TRBJ1-2, with D hard to call. The germline V gene encodes CDR1 MNHEY and CDR2 SVGAGI. The CDR3 totals 13 residues. V was pared by 6 bases and J by 3 bases, with 11 bases between. CDR3 DNA: TGTGCCAGCAGGTCCAGCGGTGACTATGGCTACACCTTC. Its translation is CASRSSGDYGYTF.

CDR3 DNA sequence: TGTGCCAGCAGCTTGCGGAGGGAGACTAATGAAAAACTGTTTTTT. Protein: CASSLRRETNEKLFF. This chain uses TRBV7-8 with TRBJ1-4; no clear D. There are 15 residues in the CDR3. Trimming left V 3 bases short and J 2 bases short, with 10 bases between. CDR1 and CDR2 (germline): SGHVS, FQNEAQ.

This sequence joins TRBV6-5 and TRBJ2-3; D remains ambiguous. Trimming shortened V by 0 bases and J by 6 bases, and 10 bases separated the two germline ends. The CDR3 length is 14 residues. CDR1 and CDR2 (germline): MNHEY, SVGAGI. The CDR3 coding sequence is TGTGCCAGCAGTTACTCCCCGGTGACTGATACGCAGTATTTT. Translation gives CASSYSPVTDTQYF.

The chain is built from TRBV25-1 and TRBJ2-3; the match to TRBD2 covers 10 bases. The germline gives CDR1 MGHDK, CDR2 SYGVNS. V shed 8 bases, J shed 2 bases, and the junction held 7 bases outside the gene matches. The CDR3 is made up of 15 amino acids. CDR3 region: CASVWTSGTTDTQYF. CDR3 nucleotide sequence: TGTGCCAGCGTTTGGACTAGCGGAACCACAGATACGCAGTATTTT.

The CDR3 region has the DNA TGTGCCAGCAGCAGGGGGGGGCCATCAAGCTCCTACAATGAGCAGTTCTTC. Amino acids: CASSRGGPSSSYNEQFF. This rearrangement joins TRBV6-2 or TRBV6-3 to TRBJ2-1, with D perhaps TRBD1 or TRBD2 (7 bases each). CDR1 is MNHEY, CDR2 SVGEGT, per germline. This CDR3 is built from 17 residues. The germline V and J ends were trimmed by 6 bases and 0 bases, with 18 bases remaining between them.

The V gene is TRBV30, the J gene TRBJ1-4, with TRBD1 matching 7 bases. The CDR3 spans 13 residues. Trimming cost V 4 bases and J 5 bases; bases outside gene matches: 4. The germline CDR1 and CDR2 sequences are GTSNPN and SVGIG (reference sequence). This chain's CDR3 is CAWTRGGNEKLFF. The CDR3 nucleotides are TGTGCCTGGACCAGGGGGGGGAATGAAAAACTGTTTTTT.

The chain couples TRBV30 to TRBJ1-4; D gene unclear. Per germline, CDR1 GTSNPN and CDR2 SVGIG (reference sequence). V was clipped by 2 bases and J by 4 bases, with 11 bases between them. The CDR3 is 14 amino acids. CDR3 residues: CAWSPRGGNEKLFF. DNA of the CDR3: TGTGCCTGGAGTCCTCGGGGTGGTAATGAAAAACTGTTTTTT.

The chain has TRBV19 and TRBJ2-3, with 7 bases identical to TRBD1. The CDR3 covers 14 residues. The ends lost 6 bases at V and 6 bases at J; junction bases unmatched: 9. Germline V gene data show CDR1 as LNHDA and CDR2 as SQIVND (reference sequence). The CDR3 DNA is TGTGCCAGTAGCCTTGACAGGGTATCCGATACGCAGTATTTT. Translation: CASSLDRVSDTQYF.

This chain joins TRBV6-5 and TRBJ1-3; 9 bases are a match to TRBD1. Trimming removed 4 bases from V and 11 bases from J; junction bases left unmatched: 15. The CDR3 spans 16 residues. CDR1 and CDR2 from the germline V gene are MNHEY and SVGAGI. For the CDR3, the DNA is TGTGCCAGCAGTTTTTCCGGGACAGGGTCTAGGGTCGCCATATATTTT. It encodes CASSFSGTGSRVAIYF.

V is TRBV28 and J is TRBJ1-6, with D uncertain. The CDR3 spans 12 residues. Germline V lookup: CDR1 MDHEN, CDR2 SYDVKM. V lost 8 bases, J lost 7 bases, and 9 bases lay in between. Here the CDR3 reads CASDQGNSPLHF. CDR3 bases: TGTGCCAGCGATCAAGGAAATTCACCCCTCCACTTT.

The chain has TRBV11-2 and TRBJ2-7; 7 bases map to TRBD1. The V and J ends lost 3 bases and 0 bases, in that order; junction bases with no gene match: 2. Germline V gene data show CDR1 as SGHAT and CDR2 as FQNNGV. This CDR3 comprises 14 residues. This CDR3 reads CASSFGQDSYEQYF. The CDR3 DNA reads as TGTGCCAGCAGCTTCGGACAGGACTCCTACGAGCAGTACTTC.

J is TRBJ2-7 and V is TRBV7-2, with D unresolved. CDR3 length: 11 amino acids. Germline CDR1 and CDR2: SGHTA and FQGNSA. V dropped 3 bases and J dropped 7 bases, with 7 bases sitting between them. The CDR3, as DNA: TGTGCCAGCAGCTTGCTGGATGAGCAGTACTTC. This sequence encodes CASSLLDEQYF.

This chain links TRBV10-2 with TRBJ1-2; D is perhaps TRBD1 (6 bases). CDR3 length: 15 amino acids. The V gene lost 6 bases and the J gene lost 8 bases, with 22 bases spanning the gap. Looked up from germline, CDR1 is WSHSY and CDR2 is SAAADI. The CDR3 sequence: CASSLSHGTPTGYTF. The CDR3 nucleotides read TGCGCCAGCAGCCTGAGTCACGGGACACCCACGGGCTACACCTTC.